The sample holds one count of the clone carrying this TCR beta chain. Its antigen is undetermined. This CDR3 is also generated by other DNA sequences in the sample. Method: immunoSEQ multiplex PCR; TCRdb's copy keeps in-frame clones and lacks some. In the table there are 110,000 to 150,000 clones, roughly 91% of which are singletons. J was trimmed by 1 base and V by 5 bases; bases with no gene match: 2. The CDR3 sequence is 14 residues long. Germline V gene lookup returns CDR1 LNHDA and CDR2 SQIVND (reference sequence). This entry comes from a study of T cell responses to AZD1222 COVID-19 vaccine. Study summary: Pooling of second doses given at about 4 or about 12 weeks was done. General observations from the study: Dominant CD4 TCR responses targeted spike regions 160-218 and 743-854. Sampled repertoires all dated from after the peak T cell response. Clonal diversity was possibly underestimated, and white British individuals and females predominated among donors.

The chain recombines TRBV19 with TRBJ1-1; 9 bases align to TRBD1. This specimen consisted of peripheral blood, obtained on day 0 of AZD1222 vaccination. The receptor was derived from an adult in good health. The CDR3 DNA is TGTGCCAGTAGTCTGGGACAGGGGAACACTGAAGCTTTCTTT. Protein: CASSLGQGNTEAFF.